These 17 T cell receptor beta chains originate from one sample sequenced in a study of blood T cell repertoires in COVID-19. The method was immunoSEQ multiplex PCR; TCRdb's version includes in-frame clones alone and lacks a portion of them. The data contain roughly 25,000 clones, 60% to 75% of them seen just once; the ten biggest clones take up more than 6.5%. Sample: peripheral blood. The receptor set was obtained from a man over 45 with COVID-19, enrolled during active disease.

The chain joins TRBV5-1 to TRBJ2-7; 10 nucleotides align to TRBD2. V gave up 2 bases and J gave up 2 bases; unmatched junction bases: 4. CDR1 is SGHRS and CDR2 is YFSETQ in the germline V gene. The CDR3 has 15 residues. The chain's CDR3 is CASSLASGGPYEQYF. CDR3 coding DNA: TGCGCCAGCAGCTTAGCTAGCGGGGGACCCTACGAGCAGTACTTC. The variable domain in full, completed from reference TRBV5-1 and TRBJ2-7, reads KAGVTQTPRYLIKTRGQQVTLSCSPISGHRSVSWYQQTPGQGLQFLFEYFSETQRNKGNFPGRFSGRQFSNSRSEMNVSTLELGDSALYLCASSLASGGPYEQYFGPGTRLTVT.

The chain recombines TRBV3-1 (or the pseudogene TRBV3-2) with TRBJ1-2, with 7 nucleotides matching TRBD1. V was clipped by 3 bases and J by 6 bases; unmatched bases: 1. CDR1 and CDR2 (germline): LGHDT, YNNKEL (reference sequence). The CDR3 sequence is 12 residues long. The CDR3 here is CASSHTGDGYTF. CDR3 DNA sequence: TGTGCCAGCAGCCACACAGGGGATGGCTACACCTTC.

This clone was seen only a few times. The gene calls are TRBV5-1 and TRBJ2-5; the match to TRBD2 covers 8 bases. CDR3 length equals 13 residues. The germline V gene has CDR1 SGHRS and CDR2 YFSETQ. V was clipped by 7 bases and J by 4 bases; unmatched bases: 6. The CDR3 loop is CASQDSGRETQYF. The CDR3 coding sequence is TGCGCCAGCCAGGACAGCGGGAGAGAGACCCAGTACTTC.

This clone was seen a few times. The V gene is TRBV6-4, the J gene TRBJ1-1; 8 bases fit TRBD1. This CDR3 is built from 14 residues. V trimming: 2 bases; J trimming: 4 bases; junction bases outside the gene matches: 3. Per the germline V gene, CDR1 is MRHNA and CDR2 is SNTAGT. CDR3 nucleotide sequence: TGTGCCAGCAGTGACACCGACAGGGGCACTGAAGCTTTCTTT. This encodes CASSDTDRGTEAFF.

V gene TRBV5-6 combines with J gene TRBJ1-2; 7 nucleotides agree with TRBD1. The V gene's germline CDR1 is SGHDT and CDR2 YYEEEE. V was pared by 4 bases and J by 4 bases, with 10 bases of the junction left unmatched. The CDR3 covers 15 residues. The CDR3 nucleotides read TGTGCCAGCAGCCTTCCAGGGGGACGGCTCTATGGCTACACCTTC. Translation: CASSLPGGRLYGYTF.

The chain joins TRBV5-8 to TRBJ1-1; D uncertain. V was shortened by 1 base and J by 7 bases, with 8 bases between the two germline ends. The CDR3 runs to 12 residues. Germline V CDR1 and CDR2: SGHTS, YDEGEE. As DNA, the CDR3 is TGTGCCAGCAGCTTGACCGGGATTGAAGCTTTCTTT. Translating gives CASSLTGIEAFF. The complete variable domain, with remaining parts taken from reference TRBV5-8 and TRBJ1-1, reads EAGVTQSPTHLIKTRGQQATLRCSPISGHTSVYWYQQALGLGLQFLLWYDEGEERNRGNFPPRFSGRQFPNYSSELNVNALELEDSALYLCASSLTGIEAFFGQGTRLTVV.

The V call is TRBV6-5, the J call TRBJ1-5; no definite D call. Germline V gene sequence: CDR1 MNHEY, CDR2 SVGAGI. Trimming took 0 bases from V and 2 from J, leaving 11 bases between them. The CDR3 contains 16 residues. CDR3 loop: CASSYSSPRGNQPQHF. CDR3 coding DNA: TGTGCCAGCAGTTACTCGAGTCCGAGGGGCAATCAGCCCCAGCATTTT.

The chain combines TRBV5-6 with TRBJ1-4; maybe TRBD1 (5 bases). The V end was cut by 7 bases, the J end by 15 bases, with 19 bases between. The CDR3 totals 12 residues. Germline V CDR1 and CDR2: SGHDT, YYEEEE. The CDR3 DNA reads TGTGCCAGCTCTATTCGCCGGGGGTCGGTGTTTTTT. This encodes CASSIRRGSVFF. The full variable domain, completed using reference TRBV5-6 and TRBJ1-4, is DAGVTQSPTHLIKTRGQQVTLRCSPKSGHDTVSWYQQALGQGPQFIFQYYEEEERQRGNFPDRFSGHQFPNYSSELNVNALLLGDSALYLCASSIRRGSVFFGSGTQLSVL.

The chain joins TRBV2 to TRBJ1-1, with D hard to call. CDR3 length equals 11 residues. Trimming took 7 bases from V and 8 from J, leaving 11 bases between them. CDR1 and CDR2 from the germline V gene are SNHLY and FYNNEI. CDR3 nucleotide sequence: TGTGCCAGCAAGCGGACGAACGAAGCTTTCTTT. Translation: CASKRTNEAFF.

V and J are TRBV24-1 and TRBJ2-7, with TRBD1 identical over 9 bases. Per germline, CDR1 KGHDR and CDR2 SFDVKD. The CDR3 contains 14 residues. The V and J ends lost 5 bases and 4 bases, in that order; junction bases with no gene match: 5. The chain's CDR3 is CATSGGQGDYEQYF. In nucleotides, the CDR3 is TGTGCCACCAGTGGGGGACAGGGTGATTACGAGCAGTACTTC.

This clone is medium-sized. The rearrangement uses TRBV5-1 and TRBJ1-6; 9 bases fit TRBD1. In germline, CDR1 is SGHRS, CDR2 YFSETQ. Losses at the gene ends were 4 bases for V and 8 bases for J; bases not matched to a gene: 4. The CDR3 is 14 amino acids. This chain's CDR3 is CASSPGQGYSPLHF. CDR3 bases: TGCGCCAGCAGCCCAGGACAGGGGTATTCACCCCTCCACTTT.

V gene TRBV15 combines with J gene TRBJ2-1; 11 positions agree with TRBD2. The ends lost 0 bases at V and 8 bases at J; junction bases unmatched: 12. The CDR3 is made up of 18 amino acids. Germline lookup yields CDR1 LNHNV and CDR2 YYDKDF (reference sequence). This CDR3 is CATSREVAGGPRVHEQFF. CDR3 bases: TGTGCCACCAGCAGAGAAGTAGCGGGAGGGCCACGGGTTCATGAGCAGTTCTTC. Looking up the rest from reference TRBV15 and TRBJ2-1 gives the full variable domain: DAMVIQNPRYQVTQFGKPVTLSCSQTLNHNVMYWYQQKSSQAPKLLFHYYDKDFNNEADTPDNFQSRRPNTSFCFLDIRSPGLGDTAMYLCATSREVAGGPRVHEQFFGPGTRLTVL.

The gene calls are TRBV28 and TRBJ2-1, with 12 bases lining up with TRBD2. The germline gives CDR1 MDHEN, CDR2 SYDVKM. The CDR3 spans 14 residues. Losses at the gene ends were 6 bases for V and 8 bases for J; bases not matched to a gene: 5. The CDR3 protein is CASRGTSGLYEQFF. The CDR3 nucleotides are TGTGCCAGCAGGGGGACTAGCGGGTTATATGAGCAGTTCTTC.

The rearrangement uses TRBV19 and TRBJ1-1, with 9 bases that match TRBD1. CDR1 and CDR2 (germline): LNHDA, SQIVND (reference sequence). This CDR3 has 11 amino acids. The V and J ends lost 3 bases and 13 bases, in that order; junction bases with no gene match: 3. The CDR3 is CASSMGQGVFF. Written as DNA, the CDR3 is TGTGCCAGTAGTATGGGACAGGGTGTTTTCTTT.

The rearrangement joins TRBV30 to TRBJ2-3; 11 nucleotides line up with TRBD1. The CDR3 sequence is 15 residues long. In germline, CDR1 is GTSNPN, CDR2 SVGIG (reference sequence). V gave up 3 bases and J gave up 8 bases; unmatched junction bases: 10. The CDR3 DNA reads TGTGCCTGGAGGAGGGGGACAGGGGGTTCTCCTACGCAGTATTTT. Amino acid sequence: CAWRRGTGGSPTQYF.

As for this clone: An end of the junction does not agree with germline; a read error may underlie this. CDR3 DNA: TGTGCCAGCAGCGTAGACGGGTCAGGGATCAACTTC. This sequence encodes CASSVDGSGINF. The chain uses TRBV9 and TRBJ2-7; D is possibly TRBD1 (5 bases). CDR1 and CDR2 (germline): SGDLS, YYNGEE. CDR3 length: 12 residues.

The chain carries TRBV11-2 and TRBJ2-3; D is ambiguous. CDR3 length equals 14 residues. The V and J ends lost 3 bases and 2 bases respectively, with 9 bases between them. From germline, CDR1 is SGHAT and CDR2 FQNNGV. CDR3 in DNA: TGTGCCAGCAGCTTCCCGTATAACACAGATACGCAGTATTTT. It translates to CASSFPYNTDTQYF.